The TCR beta chain described here comes from a study of vaccination effects on CD4 cells after COVID-19. For this clone: Its antigen remains unidentified.

Study-level results: Marked clonal contraction of both clone types appeared late after vaccination. Convalescent patients in the study were few, and early post-infection timepoints were absent. The post-vaccine spike-reactive clones of convalescents showed a predominance of new vaccine-induced clones.

Peptide-pool stimulation followed by sequencing identified expanded antigen-specific CD4+ clonotypes in the ViraFEST assay. With about 9 days of culture completed, CD4+ T cells were isolated. The infection with SARS-CoV-2 (confirmed by PCR) occurred in this person between March and December 2020. This CDR3 is 15 amino acids long. Germline-derived CDR1 and CDR2 are SGHDT and YYEEEE. Trimming removed 0 bases from V and 5 bases from J; junction bases left unmatched: 7. TCRdb's copy holds only in-frame clones and misses some; the assay was immunoSEQ multiplex PCR. The sample has 40,000 to 50,000 clones; around 80% are singletons.

The specimen comprised CD4+ T cells from PBMCs cultured with a peptide pool, sampled before COVID-19 vaccination. The sequence came from a human donor who had a prior SARS-CoV-2 infection. The chain employs TRBV5-6 and TRBJ2-5; 7 positions match TRBD1. CDR3 DNA sequence: TGTGCCAGCAGCTTGGACAGGGGTAGGATGGAGACCCAGTACTTC. It specifies CASSLDRGRMETQYF.